The source of this TCR beta chain is a study of shared clonotypes between healthy human individuals. Germline V gene sequence: CDR1 KGHSH, CDR2 LQKENI. The CDR3 consists of 15 residues. The V gene end was trimmed by 0 bases and the J gene end by 3 bases; junction bases not matched to a gene: 5. This clone was counted only a few times. Sequencing was performed with immunoSEQ multiplex PCR; in TCRdb, only in-frame clones are kept and a portion is missing. The sample has 800,000 to 1,200,000 clones; more than 75% are singletons. This TCR derives from a man aged 18-30 years in good health. Some clones in this sample may be carry-over from other donors' samples. This chain connects TRBV18 to TRBJ2-7, with TRBD2 matching over 7 bases. The sequenced material came from memory CD4+ T cells from PBMCs. Sample subset: CD45RA-negative fraction. In DNA, the CDR3 is TGTGCCAGCTCACCACCAGCTAGCGGACTCTACGAGCAGTACTTC. Translated, it gives CASSPPASGLYEQYF.